Listed here are 28 T cell receptor beta chains from one sample, sequenced in a study of T cell responses to AZD1222 COVID-19 vaccine. Profiled with immunoSEQ multiplex PCR; TCRdb holds only in-frame clones, not every one. This table has some 170,000 clones, more than 80% appearing once. The input for sequencing was peripheral blood, taken on day 0 of AZD1222 vaccination. All receptors derive from an adult in good health.

This clone has a single count. J is TRBJ1-2 and V is TRBV18, with a tentative D call TRBD1 (5 bases). Trimming removed 1 base from V and 5 bases from J, with 5 bases in between. The CDR3 has 12 residues. CDR1 and CDR2 (germline): KGHSH, LQKENI. The CDR3 sequence: CASSPQGYGYTF. The CDR3 DNA reads as TGTGCCAGCTCACCACAGGGGTATGGCTACACCTTC.

V usage is TRBV12-3 or TRBV12-4 and J usage is TRBJ1-1; D gene unclear. The ends were cut back, 7 bases at V and 5 bases at J, with 14 bases in the middle. The CDR3 is 13 residues long. CDR3 sequence reads: CASTLDTRTEAFF. In DNA, the CDR3 is TGTGCCAGCACCCTTGATACCCGGACTGAAGCTTTCTTT.

V usage is TRBV5-6 and J usage is TRBJ1-2, with 7 bases that match TRBD1. This CDR3 is built from 13 residues. Germline values: CDR1 SGHDT, CDR2 YYEEEE. Trimming removed 2 bases from V and 8 bases from J; junction bases left unmatched: 6. As DNA, the CDR3 is TGTGCCAGCAGCTTCGGGACAGCCCCAGGCTACACCTTC. Translated, it gives CASSFGTAPGYTF.

For the CDR3, the DNA is TGCGCCAGCAGCTTCGGGACTAGCGGGAGCGCCTATTTCCCCTACGAGCAGTACTTC. Translation gives CASSFGTSGSAYFPYEQYF. This chain links TRBV5-1 with TRBJ2-7, with TRBD2 identical over 14 bases. Germline V CDR1 and CDR2: SGHRS, YFSETQ. Unmatched junction bases numbered 12, after V lost 2 bases and J lost 2 bases. The CDR3 extends over 19 amino acids.

The rearrangement links TRBV4-2 to TRBJ2-4; 7 bases line up with TRBD2. Germline lookup yields CDR1 LGHNA and CDR2 YNFKEQ. The V gene end was trimmed by 0 bases and the J gene end by 3 bases; junction bases not matched to a gene: 2. This CDR3 is built from 15 residues. DNA for the CDR3: TGTGCCAGCAGCCAAGAAGGCGGGAGCAAAAACATTCAGTACTTC. Encoded protein: CASSQEGGSKNIQYF.

The chain carries TRBV9 and TRBJ2-3; D unresolved. V was clipped by 3 bases and J by 0 bases, with 11 bases between them. The CDR3 totals 15 residues. The V gene's germline CDR1 is SGDLS and CDR2 YYNGEE. The CDR3 protein is CASSDGMSSTDTQYF. The CDR3, as DNA: TGTGCCAGCAGCGATGGGATGTCTAGCACAGATACGCAGTATTTT.

This clone occurred once. The chain employs TRBV6-1 and TRBJ2-5; D might be TRBD2 (5 bases). Trimming pared 1 base from V and 7 bases from J, leaving 16 bases between. Germline V CDR1 and CDR2: MNHNS, SASEGT. This CDR3 comprises 15 residues. CDR3 nucleotide sequence: TGTGCCAGCAGTGAAGGTGAGGGCGGAGTTGGGACCCAGTACTTC. Protein sequence: CASSEGEGGVGTQYF.

This chain joins TRBV3-1 (or the pseudogene TRBV3-2) and TRBJ2-7; 12 bases map to TRBD2. Losses at the gene ends were 2 bases for V and 3 bases for J; bases not matched to a gene: 8. The CDR3 has 17 residues. In germline, CDR1 is LGHDT, CDR2 YNNKEL (reference sequence). In nucleotides, the CDR3 is TGTGCCAGCAGCCAATCGGCGCTGACTAGCGGGAGCTACGAGCAGTACTTC. Translating gives CASSQSALTSGSYEQYF.

This sequence joins TRBV5-1 and TRBJ2-7; perhaps D is TRBD1 or TRBD2 (5 bases each). CDR1 SGHRS and CDR2 YFSETQ come from the germline V gene. This CDR3 is built from 14 residues. V shed 4 bases and J shed 5 bases, with 16 bases lying between them. The CDR3 protein is CASSRNRDRDEQYF. CDR3 nucleotides: TGCGCCAGCAGCAGGAACCGGGACCGAGACGAGCAGTACTTC.

J is TRBJ1-1 and V is TRBV27, with TRBD1 matching over 9 bases. The CDR3 runs 15 residues. Looked up from germline, CDR1 is MNHEY and CDR2 is SMNVEV (reference sequence). The V and J ends lost 7 bases and 1 base, in that order; junction bases with no gene match: 7. The CDR3 sequence: CASTPLGQGNTEAFF. In DNA, the CDR3 is TGTGCCAGCACCCCACTGGGACAGGGGAACACTGAAGCTTTCTTT.

The chain joins TRBV6-1 to TRBJ2-3; D gene ambiguous. Trimming pared 8 bases from V and 5 bases from J, leaving 8 bases between. The CDR3 contains 11 residues. Germline lookup yields CDR1 MNHNS and CDR2 SASEGT. The CDR3 region has the DNA TGTGCCAGCCTCAGAGGAGATACGCAGTATTTT. It yields the protein CASLRGDTQYF.

The genes are TRBV7-2 and TRBJ2-2; D possibly corresponds to TRBD2 (5 bases). Germline CDR1 and CDR2: SGHTA and FQGNSA. The CDR3 runs 16 residues. V lost 3 bases, J lost 4 bases, and 15 bases lay in between. The CDR3 loop reads CASSFQGRMVTGELFF. The CDR3 DNA is TGTGCCAGCAGCTTCCAAGGGAGAATGGTCACCGGGGAGCTGTTTTTT. The full variable domain, completed using reference TRBV7-2 and TRBJ2-2, is GAGVSQSPSNKVTEKGKDVELRCDPISGHTALYWYRQSLGQGLEFLIYFQGNSAPDKSGLPSDRFSAERTGGSVSTLTIQRTQQEDSAVYLCASSFQGRMVTGELFFGEGSRLTVL.

The chain recombines TRBV6-6 with TRBJ2-1, with 8 bases that match TRBD2. The CDR3 loop spans 15 amino acids. J lost 4 bases, V lost 2 bases, and 4 bases had no gene match. Germline CDR1 and CDR2: MNHNY and SVGAGI (reference sequence). In DNA, the CDR3 is TGTGCCAGCAGTTACCCGTCTAGCGGGTACAATGAGCAGTTCTTC. This translates into CASSYPSSGYNEQFF.

The chain is built from TRBV5-6 and TRBJ1-2, with D unclear. The CDR3 has 13 residues. Germline CDR1 and CDR2: SGHDT and YYEEEE. The V gene lost 4 bases and the J gene lost 8 bases, with 15 bases spanning the gap. The CDR3 nucleotides read TGTGCCAGCAGCGACACCGATGGGGTCGGCTACACCTTC. It is translated as CASSDTDGVGYTF.

The V gene is TRBV25-1, the J gene TRBJ2-6; D not certain. The germline V gene encodes CDR1 MGHDK and CDR2 SYGVNS. V dropped 3 bases and J dropped 2 bases, with 8 bases sitting between them. This CDR3 region has 15 residues. This CDR3 reads CASSDLTAGANVLTF. The CDR3 DNA reads as TGTGCCAGCAGTGACCTTACTGCTGGGGCCAACGTCCTGACTTTC.

The chain couples TRBV27 to TRBJ2-3; D is unclear. Germline V gene sequence: CDR1 MNHEY, CDR2 SMNVEV (reference sequence). V lost 0 bases, J lost 5 bases, and 6 bases lay in between. This CDR3 spans 13 amino acids. The CDR3 region is CASSLSSGDTQYF. The CDR3 coding sequence is TGTGCCAGCAGTTTATCGTCTGGAGATACGCAGTATTTT.

V and J are TRBV6-1 and TRBJ1-2, with a weak D call TRBD1 (6 bases). Per the germline V gene, CDR1 is MNHNS and CDR2 is SASEGT. Trimming stripped 0 bases from V and 3 bases from J, with 11 bases between. The CDR3 runs 15 residues. CDR3 residues: CASSEARGYYYGYTF. The CDR3 region has the DNA TGTGCCAGCAGTGAAGCCAGGGGCTACTACTATGGCTACACCTTC.

The rearrangement joins TRBV27 to TRBJ1-2; 7 bases line up with TRBD1. The V gene's germline CDR1 is MNHEY and CDR2 SMNVEV (reference sequence). The CDR3 runs 14 residues. V lost 1 base and J lost 7; bases outside the gene matches: 6. The CDR3 loop reads CASSLYAGGGGYTF. The CDR3 DNA follows: TGTGCCAGCAGTTTATATGCAGGGGGAGGTGGCTACACCTTC.

The chain uses TRBV18 and TRBJ1-2; 10 bases line up with TRBD1. The CDR3 runs to 17 residues. Germline V gene data show CDR1 as KGHSH and CDR2 as LQKENI. J lost 8 bases, V lost 0 bases, and 12 bases had no gene match. The CDR3 coding sequence is TGTGCCAGCTCACCACCGAGGCTAACTGGGACAGGGGTAGGCTACACCTTC. Its protein is CASSPPRLTGTGVGYTF.

The rearrangement joins TRBV30 to TRBJ2-3; 7 nucleotides align to TRBD2. The germline V gene encodes CDR1 GTSNPN and CDR2 SVGIG (reference sequence). Unmatched junction bases numbered 12, after V lost 3 bases and J lost 3 bases. The CDR3 loop spans 16 amino acids. CDR3 in amino acids: CAWSRTTGGGTDTQYF. CDR3 in DNA: TGTGCCTGGAGCCGTACCACGGGGGGAGGGACAGATACGCAGTATTTT. The whole variable domain, remainder taken from reference TRBV30 and TRBJ2-3, is SQTIHQWPATLVQPVGSPLSLECTVEGTSNPNLYWYRQAAGRGLQLLFYSVGIGQISSEVPQNLSASRPQDRQFILSSKKLLLSDSGFYLCAWSRTTGGGTDTQYFGPGTRLTVL.

This chain uses TRBV5-1 with TRBJ2-1, with TRBD2 identical over 9 bases. CDR1 and CDR2 (germline): SGHRS, YFSETQ. CDR3 size: 18 residues. V shed 0 bases and J 6 bases; nucleotides not matched to a gene: 13. CDR3 sequence: CASSLASRIAGEGNEQFF. Here the CDR3 DNA reads TGCGCCAGCAGCTTGGCCAGTAGAATAGCGGGGGAGGGCAATGAGCAGTTCTTC.

CDR3 DNA: TGTGCCAGTAGTATCGGGGATGAACGAATTGGTGCTAAGGCTTTCTTT. Translation: CASSIGDERIGAKAFF. The V gene is TRBV19, the J gene TRBJ1-1; no clear D. The CDR3 is made up of 16 amino acids. V dropped 3 bases and J dropped 11 bases, with 25 bases sitting between them. Germline CDR1 reads LNHDA; CDR2 reads SQIVND (reference sequence).

This chain links TRBV10-2 with TRBJ2-4; 7 positions agree with TRBD1. Germline V gene data show CDR1 as WSHSY and CDR2 as SAAADI. Trimming at V came to 10 bases and at J to 2 bases, leaving 11 bases not matched to a gene. The CDR3 loop spans 15 amino acids. CDR3 DNA: TGCGCCATAGCGACAGGGATAGAGCCCAAAAACATTCAGTACTTC. Its translation: CAIATGIEPKNIQYF.

The table lists this clone with a count of one. The genes are TRBV28 and TRBJ1-3; the D gene is possibly TRBD1 (6 bases). From germline, CDR1 is MDHEN and CDR2 SYDVKM. Trimming left V 3 bases short and J 5 bases short, with 11 bases between. The CDR3 covers 14 residues. The CDR3 DNA is TGTGCCAGCAGTTTGAGGGGGTCTCGAAACACCATATATTTT. It specifies CASSLRGSRNTIYF.

V usage is TRBV4-1 and J usage is TRBJ1-1; D is uncertain. Trimming stripped 3 bases from V and 1 base from J, with 9 bases between. There are 14 residues in the CDR3. Germline lookup yields CDR1 MGHRA and CDR2 YSYEKL. For the CDR3, the DNA is TGCGCCAGCAGCCACGGACCCGAGAACACTGAAGCTTTCTTT. Translated: CASSHGPENTEAFF.

This rearrangement joins TRBV18 to TRBJ2-6, with 9 bases fitting TRBD1. Unmatched junction bases numbered 8, after V lost 4 bases and J lost 4 bases. This CDR3 spans 17 amino acids. CDR1 and CDR2 from the germline V gene are KGHSH and LQKENI. The CDR3 loop is CASSRGQGITGANVLTF. In nucleotides, the CDR3 is TGTGCCAGCTCACGCGGACAGGGGATCACCGGGGCCAACGTCCTGACTTTC. Looking up the rest from reference TRBV18 and TRBJ2-6 gives the full variable domain: NAGVMQNPRHLVRRRGQEARLRCSPMKGHSHVYWYRQLPEEGLKFMVYLQKENIIDESGMPKERFSAEFPKEGPSILRIQQVVRGDSAAYFCASSRGQGITGANVLTFGAGSRLTVL.

The chain links TRBV23-1 to TRBJ1-2; D possibly corresponds to TRBD1 (5 bases). TRBV23-1 is assigned to the ORF class and has an uncertain function. Trimming shortened V by 0 bases and J by 3 bases, and 38 bases separated the two germline ends. The CDR3 runs to 24 residues. The CDR3 reads CASSQSTPPFTGPRRYVGDYGYTF. The CDR3 DNA sequence: TGCGCCAGCAGTCAATCGACCCCACCATTCACGGGGCCCCGTCGTTATGTCGGCGACTATGGCTACACCTTC.

In DNA, the CDR3 is TGTGCCTGGAGCAGGTCTACTCATGGCAATCAGCCCCAGCATTTT. Translating it yields CAWSRSTHGNQPQHF. The genes are TRBV30 and TRBJ1-5, with no clear D. This CDR3 has 15 residues. CDR1 is GTSNPN, CDR2 SVGIG, per germline (reference sequence). The V gene lost 3 bases and the J gene lost 2 bases, with 14 bases spanning the gap.